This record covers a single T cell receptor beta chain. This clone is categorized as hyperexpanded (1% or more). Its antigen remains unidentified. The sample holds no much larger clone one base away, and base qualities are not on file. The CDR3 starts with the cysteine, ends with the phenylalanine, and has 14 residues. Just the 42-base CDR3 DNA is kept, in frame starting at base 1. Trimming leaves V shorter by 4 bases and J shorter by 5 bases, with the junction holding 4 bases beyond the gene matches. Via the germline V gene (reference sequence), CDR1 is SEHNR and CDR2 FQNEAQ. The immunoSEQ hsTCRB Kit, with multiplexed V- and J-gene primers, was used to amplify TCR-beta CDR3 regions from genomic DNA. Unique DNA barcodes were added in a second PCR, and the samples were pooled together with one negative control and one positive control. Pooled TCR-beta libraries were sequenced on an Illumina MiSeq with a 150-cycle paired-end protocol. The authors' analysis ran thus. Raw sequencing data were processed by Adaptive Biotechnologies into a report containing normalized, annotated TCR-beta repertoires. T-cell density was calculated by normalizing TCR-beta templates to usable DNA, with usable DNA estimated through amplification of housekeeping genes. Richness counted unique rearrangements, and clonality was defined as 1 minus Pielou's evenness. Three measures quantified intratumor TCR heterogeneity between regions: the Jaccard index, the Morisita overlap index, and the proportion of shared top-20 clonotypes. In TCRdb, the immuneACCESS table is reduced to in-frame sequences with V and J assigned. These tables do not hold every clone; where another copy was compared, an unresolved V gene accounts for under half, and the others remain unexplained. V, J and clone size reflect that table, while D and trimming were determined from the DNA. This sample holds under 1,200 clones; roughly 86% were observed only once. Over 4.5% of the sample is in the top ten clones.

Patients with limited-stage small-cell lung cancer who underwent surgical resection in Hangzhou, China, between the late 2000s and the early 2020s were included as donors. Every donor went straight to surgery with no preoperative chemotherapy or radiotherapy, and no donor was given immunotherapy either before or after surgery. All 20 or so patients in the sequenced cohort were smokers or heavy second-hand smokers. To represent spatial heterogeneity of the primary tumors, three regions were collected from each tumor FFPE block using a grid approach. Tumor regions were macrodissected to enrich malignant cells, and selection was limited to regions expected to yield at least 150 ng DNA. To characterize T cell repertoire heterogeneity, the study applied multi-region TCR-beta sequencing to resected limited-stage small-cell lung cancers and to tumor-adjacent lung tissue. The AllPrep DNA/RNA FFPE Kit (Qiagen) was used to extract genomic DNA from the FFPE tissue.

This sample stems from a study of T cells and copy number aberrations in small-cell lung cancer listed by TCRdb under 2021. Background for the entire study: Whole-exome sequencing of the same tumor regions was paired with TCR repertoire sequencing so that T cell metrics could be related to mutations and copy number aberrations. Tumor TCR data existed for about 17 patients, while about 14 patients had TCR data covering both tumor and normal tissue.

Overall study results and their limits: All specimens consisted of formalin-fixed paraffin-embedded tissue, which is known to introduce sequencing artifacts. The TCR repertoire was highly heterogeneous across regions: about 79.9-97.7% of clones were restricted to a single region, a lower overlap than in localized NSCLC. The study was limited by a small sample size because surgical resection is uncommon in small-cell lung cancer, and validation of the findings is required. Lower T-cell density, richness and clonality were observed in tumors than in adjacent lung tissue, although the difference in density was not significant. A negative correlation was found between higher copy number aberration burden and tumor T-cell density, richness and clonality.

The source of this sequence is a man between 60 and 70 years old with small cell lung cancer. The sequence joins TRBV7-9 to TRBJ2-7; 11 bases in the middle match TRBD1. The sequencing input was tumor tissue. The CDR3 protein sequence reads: CASSSGQGAHEQYF. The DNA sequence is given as TGTGCCAGCAGCTCCGGACAGGGGGCCCACGAGCAGTACTTC.